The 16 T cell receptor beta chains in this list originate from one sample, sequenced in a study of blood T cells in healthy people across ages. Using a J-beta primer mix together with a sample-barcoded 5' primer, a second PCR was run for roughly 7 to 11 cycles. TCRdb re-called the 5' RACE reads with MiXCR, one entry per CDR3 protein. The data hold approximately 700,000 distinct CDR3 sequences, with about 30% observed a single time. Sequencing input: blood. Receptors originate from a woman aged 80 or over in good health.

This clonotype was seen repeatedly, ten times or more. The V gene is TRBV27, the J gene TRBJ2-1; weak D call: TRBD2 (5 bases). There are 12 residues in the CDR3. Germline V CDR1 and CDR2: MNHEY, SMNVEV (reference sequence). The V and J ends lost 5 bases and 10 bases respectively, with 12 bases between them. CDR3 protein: CASSGGTREQFF. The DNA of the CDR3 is TGTGCCAGCAGTGGAGGTACCCGGGAGCAGTTCTTC.

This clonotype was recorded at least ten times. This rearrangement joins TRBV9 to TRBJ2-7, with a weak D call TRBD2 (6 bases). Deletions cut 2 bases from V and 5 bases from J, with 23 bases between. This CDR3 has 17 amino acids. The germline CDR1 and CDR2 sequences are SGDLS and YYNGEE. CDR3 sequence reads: CASSVSPRGGTKDEQYF. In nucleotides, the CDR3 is TGTGCCAGCAGCGTCTCCCCACGGGGCGGGACCAAGGACGAGCAGTACTTC.

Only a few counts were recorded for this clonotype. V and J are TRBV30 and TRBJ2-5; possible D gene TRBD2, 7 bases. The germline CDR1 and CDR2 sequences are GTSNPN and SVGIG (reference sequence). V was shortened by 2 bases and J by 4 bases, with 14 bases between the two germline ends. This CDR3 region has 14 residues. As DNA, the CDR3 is TGTGCCTGGAGTAGGGGGGGCGCAGGAGAGACCCAGTACTTC. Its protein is CAWSRGGAGETQYF.

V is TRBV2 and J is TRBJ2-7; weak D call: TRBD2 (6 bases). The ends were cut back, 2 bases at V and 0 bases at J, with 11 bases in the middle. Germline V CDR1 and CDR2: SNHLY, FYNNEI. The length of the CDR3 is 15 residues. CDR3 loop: CASSEPAGSSYEQYF. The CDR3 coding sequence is TGTGCCAGCAGTGAACCGGCGGGGAGCTCCTACGAGCAGTACTTC. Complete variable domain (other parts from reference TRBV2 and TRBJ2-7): EPEVTQTPSHQVTQMGQEVILRCVPISNHLYFYWYRQILGQKVEFLVSFYNNEISEKSEIFDDQFSVERPDGSNFTLKIRSTKLEDSAMYFCASSEPAGSSYEQYFGPGTRLTVT.

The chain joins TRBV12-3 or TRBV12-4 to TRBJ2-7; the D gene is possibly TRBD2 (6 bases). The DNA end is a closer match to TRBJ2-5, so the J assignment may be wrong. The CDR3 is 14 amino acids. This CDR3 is CASTRLEVGGTQYF. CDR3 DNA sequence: TGTGCCAGCACCCGGTTAGAAGTCGGGGGGACCCAGTACTTC.

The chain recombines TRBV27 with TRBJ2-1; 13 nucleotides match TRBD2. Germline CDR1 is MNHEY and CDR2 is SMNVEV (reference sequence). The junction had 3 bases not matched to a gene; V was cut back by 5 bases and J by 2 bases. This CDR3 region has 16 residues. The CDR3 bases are TGTGCCAGCAGTGAACTAGCGGGGGGGCCCTACAATGAGCAGTTCTTC. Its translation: CASSELAGGPYNEQFF.

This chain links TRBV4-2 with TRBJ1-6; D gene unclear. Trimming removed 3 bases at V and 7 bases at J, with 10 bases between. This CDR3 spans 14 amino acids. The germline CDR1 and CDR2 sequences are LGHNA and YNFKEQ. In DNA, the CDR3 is TGTGCCAGCAGCCACCCAGAGAGAAATTCACCCCTCCACTTT. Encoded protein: CASSHPERNSPLHF.

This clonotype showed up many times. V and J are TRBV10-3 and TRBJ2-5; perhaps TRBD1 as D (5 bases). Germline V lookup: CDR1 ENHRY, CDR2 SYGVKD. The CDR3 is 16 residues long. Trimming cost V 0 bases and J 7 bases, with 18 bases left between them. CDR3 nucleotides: TGTGCCATCAGTGAGTCGTCGTCCACCGAAGGGGCGACCCAGTACTTC. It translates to CAISESSSTEGATQYF.

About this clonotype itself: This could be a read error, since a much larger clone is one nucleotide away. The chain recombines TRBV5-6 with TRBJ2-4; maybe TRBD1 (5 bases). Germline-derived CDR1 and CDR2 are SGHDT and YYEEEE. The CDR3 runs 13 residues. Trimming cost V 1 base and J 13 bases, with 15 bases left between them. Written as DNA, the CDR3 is TGTGCCAGCAGCTTGCGACAGCGTTACGGGCAGTACTTC. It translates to CASSLRQRYGQYF. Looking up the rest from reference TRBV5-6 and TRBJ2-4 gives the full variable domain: DAGVTQSPTHLIKTRGQQVTLRCSPKSGHDTVSWYQQALGQGPQFIFQYYEEEERQRGNFPDRFSGHQFPNYSSELNVNALLLGDSALYLCASSLRQRYGQYFGAGTRLSVL.

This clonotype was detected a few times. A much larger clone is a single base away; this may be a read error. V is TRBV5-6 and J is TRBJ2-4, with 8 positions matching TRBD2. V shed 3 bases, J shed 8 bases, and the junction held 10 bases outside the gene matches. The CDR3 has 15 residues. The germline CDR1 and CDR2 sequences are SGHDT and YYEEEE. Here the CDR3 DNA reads TGTGCCAGCAGCTGGCGGGGGGTACTCCTGGACATTCAGTACTTC. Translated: CASSWRGVLLDIQYF.

CDR3 nucleotides: TGTGCCAGCAGCTTGTATAGGGGTAGATCCGGGGAGCTGTTTTTT. Protein sequence: CASSLYRGRSGELFF. V is TRBV5-6 and J is TRBJ2-2; D is perhaps TRBD1 (5 bases). The CDR3 loop spans 15 amino acids. V was clipped by 1 base and J by 6 bases, with 13 bases between them. Germline loops: CDR1 SGHDT, CDR2 YYEEEE. Drawing the rest from reference TRBV5-6 and TRBJ2-2, the complete variable domain is DAGVTQSPTHLIKTRGQQVTLRCSPKSGHDTVSWYQQALGQGPQFIFQYYEEEERQRGNFPDRFSGHQFPNYSSELNVNALLLGDSALYLCASSLYRGRSGELFFGEGSRLTVL.

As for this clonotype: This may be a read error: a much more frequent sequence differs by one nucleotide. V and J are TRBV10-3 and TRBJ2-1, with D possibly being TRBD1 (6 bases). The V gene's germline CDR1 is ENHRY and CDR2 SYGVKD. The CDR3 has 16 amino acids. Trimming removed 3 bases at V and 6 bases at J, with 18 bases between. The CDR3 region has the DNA TGTGCCATCAGTGAAAGGCAGGGGACCCCATGCAATGAGCAGTTCTTC. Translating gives CAISERQGTPCNEQFF.

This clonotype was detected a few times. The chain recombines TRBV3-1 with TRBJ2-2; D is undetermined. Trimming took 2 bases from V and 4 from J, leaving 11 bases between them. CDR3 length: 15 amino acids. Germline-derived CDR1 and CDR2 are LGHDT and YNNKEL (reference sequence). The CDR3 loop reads CASSQTRKLTGELFF. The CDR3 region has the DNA TGTGCCAGCAGCCAAACCCGTAAGCTCACCGGGGAGCTGTTTTTT.

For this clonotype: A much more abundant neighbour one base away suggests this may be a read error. The CDR3 protein is CSASLAGASYEQYF. As DNA, the CDR3 is TGCAGTGCTTCGCTAGCGGGGGCCTCCTACGAGCAGTACTTC. The chain joins TRBV20-1 to TRBJ2-5; 10 positions match TRBD2. The J call may be faulty, since TRBJ2-7 better matches the DNA end. The CDR3 extends over 14 amino acids. CDR1 and CDR2 (germline): DFQATT, SNEGSKA (reference sequence).

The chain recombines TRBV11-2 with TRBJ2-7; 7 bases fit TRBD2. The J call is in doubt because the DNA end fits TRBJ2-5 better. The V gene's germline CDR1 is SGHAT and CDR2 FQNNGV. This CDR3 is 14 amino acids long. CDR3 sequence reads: CASTLDPGGETQYF. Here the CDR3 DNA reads TGTGCCAGCACACTCGACCCGGGGGGAGAGACCCAGTACTTC.

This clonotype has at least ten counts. CDR3 region: CASQSDGVSYNSPLHF. CDR3 nucleotide sequence: TGTGCTAGTCAAAGCGACGGCGTCTCCTATAATTCACCCCTCCACTTT. The rearrangement uses TRBV12-5 and TRBJ1-6; no definite D call. V lost 8 bases to trimming and J lost 0 bases, with 14 bases between them. From germline, CDR1 is LGHNT and CDR2 FRNRAP. This CDR3 is built from 16 residues. The whole variable domain, remainder taken from reference TRBV12-5 and TRBJ1-6, is DARVTQTPRHKVTEMGQEVTMRCQPILGHNTVFWYRQTMMQGLELLAYFRNRAPLDDSGMPKDRFSAEMPDATLATLKIQPSEPRDSAVYFCASQSDGVSYNSPLHFGNGTRLTVT.